A selection of T cell receptor beta chains follows, all from one sample in a study of cytomegalovirus exposure and HLA in healthy donors. Only in-frame clones appear in the TCRdb table, and some are missing; sequencing was by immunoSEQ multiplex PCR. This table holds some 140,000 clones, 60% to 75% found once. Sample: PBMCs. These receptors came from a man younger than 30 in good health and CMV-seronegative. CDR3s include the opening cysteine and the closing phenylalanine or tryptophan. D genes are given only for firm matches. Clone size is stated in some rows and not others, as once, few, many or a class when expanded.

D	J	V	size	CDR3	DNA
NA	TRBJ2-3	TRBV7-2	NA	CASSRGAGATDTQYF	TGTGCCAGCAGCCGAGGAGCAGGGGCAACAGATACGCAGTATTTT
TRBD2	TRBJ2-7	TRBV11-3	once	CASSPTGLADYEQYF	TGTGCCAGCAGCCCGACGGGACTAGCGGACTACGAGCAGTACTTC
NA	TRBJ1-6	TRBV27	few	CASSTSRGANSPLHF	TGTGCCAGCAGTACCTCGCGGGGTGCAAATTCACCCCTCCACTTT
NA	TRBJ1-5	TRBV30	NA	CAWSGEGRHQPQHF	TGTGCCTGGAGTGGGGAGGGTCGCCATCAGCCCCAGCATTTT
TRBD1	TRBJ2-5	TRBV7-9	few	CASSSSGTGRETQYF	TGTGCCAGCAGCTCATCCGGGACAGGGAGGGAGACCCAGTACTTC
TRBD1	TRBJ1-4	TRBV7-2	few	CASSRKWTGTFVEKLFF	TGTGCCAGCAGCCGAAAGTGGACAGGGACGTTTGTTGAAAAACTGTTTTTT
NA	TRBJ2-6	TRBV4-1	NA	CASSQDPFQGSGANVLTF	TGCGCCAGCAGCCAAGATCCCTTCCAGGGCTCTGGGGCCAACGTCCTGACTTTC
TRBD2	TRBJ2-3	TRBV29-1	NA	CSVKRLAGGRWMADTQYF	TGCAGCGTAAAACGACTAGCGGGGGGGCGATGGATGGCGGATACGCAGTATTTT
NA	TRBJ1-1	TRBV4-1	NA	CASSRTHVSWTEAFF	TGCGCCAGCAGCCGCACCCATGTGAGTTGGACTGAAGCTTTCTTT
TRBD2	TRBJ2-5	TRBV15	NA	CATSRDPGLAGGLETQYF	TGTGCCACCAGCAGAGACCCGGGACTAGCGGGGGGGCTTGAGACCCAGTACTTC
NA	TRBJ2-5	TRBV2	NA	CASEREWAAKETQYF	TGTGCCAGTGAGAGGGAGTGGGCCGCCAAAGAGACCCAGTACTTC
NA	TRBJ2-5	TRBV27	NA	CATKGTSFGSGETQYF	TGTGCCACCAAGGGAACCTCTTTTGGCTCGGGGGAGACCCAGTACTTC
TRBD1	TRBJ2-1	TRBV7-9	NA	CASSSGQGDYNEQFF	TGTGCCAGCAGCTCCGGACAGGGGGATTACAATGAGCAGTTCTTC
TRBD2	TRBJ2-5	TRBV5-1	few	CASSFRTSGGQETQYF	TGCGCCAGCAGCTTTCGAACTAGCGGGGGTCAAGAGACCCAGTACTTC
TRBD2	TRBJ2-7	TRBV4-2	NA	CASSQVGLAGGPSYEQYF	TGTGCCAGCAGCCAAGTTGGGCTAGCGGGGGGCCCATCCTACGAGCAGTACTTC
NA	TRBJ1-6	TRBV25-1	few	CASSGGGWSPLHF	TGTGCCAGCAGTGGGGGGGGGTGGTCACCCCTCCACTTT
TRBD2	TRBJ2-5	TRBV29-1	NA	CSVVGLATSPGAQYF	TGCAGCGTTGTGGGACTAGCGACGAGTCCGGGGGCCCAGTACTTC
NA	TRBJ1-1	TRBV5-4	NA	CASSFRTSTEAFF	TGTGCCAGCAGCTTTAGGACAAGCACTGAAGCTTTCTTT
NA	TRBJ2-5	TRBV5-4	NA	CASSFTGRGETQYF	TGTGCCAGCAGCTTCACAGGGCGCGGCGAGACCCAGTACTTC
NA	TRBJ2-2	TRBV9	NA	CASSVDPGKRTGELFF	TGTGCCAGCAGCGTAGATCCGGGGAAGAGAACCGGGGAGCTGTTTTTT
NA	TRBJ2-6	TRBV28	NA	CASSLSSGANGLTF	TGTGCCAGCAGTTTGAGTTCTGGGGCCAACGGCCTGACTTTC
NA	TRBJ1-2	TRBV7-2	NA	CAGGGGYGYTF	TGTGCCGGGGGAGGGGGCTATGGCTACACCTTC
NA	TRBJ2-3	TRBV6-6	NA	CASTLTGVRGTDTQYF	TGTGCCAGCACCCTTACGGGGGTCAGGGGCACAGATACGCAGTATTTT
TRBD1	TRBJ2-4	TRBV6-5	NA	CASSYPGQSGIQYF	TGTGCCAGCAGTTACCCGGGACAGTCCGGCATTCAGTACTTC
TRBD1	TRBJ2-7	TRBV5-6	NA	CASTRGHYEQYF	TGTGCCAGTACAAGGGGGCATTACGAGCAGTACTTC
NA	TRBJ1-3	TRBV2	NA	CASIRDIYSGNTIYF	TGTGCCAGCATTCGGGACATTTACTCTGGAAACACCATATATTTT
TRBD1	TRBJ1-5	TRBV4-1	NA	CASSQGAKGALGTPQHF	TGCGCCAGCAGCCAAGGGGCCAAGGGGGCCTTGGGTACGCCCCAGCATTTT
NA	TRBJ2-5	TRBV30	NA	CAWSRGTPSGETQYF	TGTGCCTGGAGTAGGGGAACACCCTCAGGGGAGACCCAGTACTTC
NA	TRBJ2-3	TRBV5-1	few	CASSLEVLASSDTQYF	TGCGCCAGCAGCTTGGAGGTTTTAGCTTCATCAGATACGCAGTATTTT
TRBD1	TRBJ1-1	TRBV4-2	NA	CASSQTGGSGEAFF	TGTGCCAGCAGCCAGACAGGGGGCTCGGGTGAAGCTTTCTTT
TRBD1	TRBJ1-1	TRBV2	NA	CASSLGGGTMNTEAFF	TGTGCCAGCAGCCTCGGAGGGGGCACGATGAACACTGAAGCTTTCTTT
TRBD1	TRBJ1-2	TRBV5-1	few	CASSALSGTAKTYTF	TGCGCCAGCAGCGCCCTGTCCGGGACAGCTAAGACCTACACCTTC
TRBD1	TRBJ1-4	TRBV5-4	once	CASSLGTGSVGEKLFF	TGTGCCAGCAGCTTGGGGACAGGGTCTGTCGGTGAAAAACTGTTTTTT
NA	TRBJ1-5	TRBV19	NA	CASSIIGVPQHF	TGTGCCAGTAGTATAATCGGGGTCCCCCAGCATTTT
NA	TRBJ1-1	TRBV5-1	NA	CASSFGGSGTEAFF	TGCGCCAGCAGCTTTGGGGGTAGCGGCACTGAAGCTTTCTTT
TRBD2	TRBJ2-7	TRBV19	few	CASRALLGGAGEQYF	TGTGCCAGTAGAGCCCTTCTCGGGGGGGCTGGCGAGCAGTACTTC
TRBD1	TRBJ1-1	TRBV5-8	NA	CASSLGTGQGALNTEAFF	TGTGCCAGCAGCTTGGGAACGGGACAGGGGGCGTTGAACACTGAAGCTTTCTTT
NA	TRBJ1-5	TRBV2	NA	CASSEGAYQPQHF	TGTGCCAGCAGTGAGGGGGCTTATCAGCCCCAGCATTTT
TRBD1	TRBJ2-6	TRBV9	NA	CASSRRDSYSGANVLTF	TGTGCCAGCAGCCGTAGGGACAGCTACTCTGGGGCCAACGTCCTGACTTTC
NA	TRBJ2-3	TRBV5-4	NA	CASSLRGSTDTQYF	TGTGCCAGCAGCTTGAGGGGAAGCACAGATACGCAGTATTTT
TRBD1	TRBJ2-6	TRBV18	NA	CASSPPTGGHSGANVLTF	TGTGCCAGCTCACCACCGACAGGGGGACACTCTGGGGCCAACGTCCTGACTTTC
NA	TRBJ2-7	TRBV6-5	NA	CASRKPTVNRYEQYF	TGTGCCAGCAGGAAACCGACAGTTAACCGCTACGAGCAGTACTTC
TRBD1	TRBJ2-7	TRBV29-1	few	CSVSDFPTGGTYEQYF	TGCAGCGTTTCCGATTTTCCAACAGGGGGGACCTACGAGCAGTACTTC
NA	TRBJ2-3	TRBV4-3	NA	CASSQDGAGSSTDTQYF	TGCGCCAGCAGCCAAGATGGTGCGGGGTCTAGCACAGATACGCAGTATTTT